A single sample gave rise to the 32 T cell receptor beta chains below, sequenced in a study of blood T cells in healthy people across ages. Primers used in a second PCR of about 6 to 11 cycles were a sample-barcoded 5' primer and a J-beta primer mix. TCRdb redid the calling of the 5' RACE reads with MiXCR, one entry per CDR3 protein. In the table there are over a million distinct CDR3 sequences, around 27% of which are singletons. These data also featured in a second study, about T cells of mothers and their children.

Material: blood. These receptor sequences come from a girl aged 2 to 10 in good health.

This chain joins TRBV28 and TRBJ1-1; D is ambiguous. Trimming took off 6 bases at V and 0 bases at J, with 11 bases between the two ends. The CDR3 has 14 residues. Germline V gives CDR1 MDHEN, CDR2 SYDVKM. Here the CDR3 DNA reads TGTGCCAGCAGCATGGACCGAGTGAACACTGAAGCTTTCTTT. Protein: CASSMDRVNTEAFF.

This clonotype has only a few counts. The chain joins TRBV12-3 or TRBV12-4 to TRBJ2-7, with 7 bases aligning to TRBD2. The CDR3 sequence is 12 residues long. J lost 3 bases, V lost 10 bases, and 6 bases had no gene match. The CDR3 reads CAIGVAGYEQYF. The CDR3 bases are TGTGCCATCGGGGTAGCGGGCTACGAGCAGTACTTC.

This clonotype showed up just a few times. The chain links TRBV12-3 or TRBV12-4 to TRBJ2-2; a weak D match, TRBD2 (5 bases). V was clipped by 2 bases and J by 1 base, with 23 bases between them. The CDR3 loop spans 20 amino acids. The CDR3 protein is CASSLRYLGRTKMNTGELFF. The CDR3 DNA follows: TGTGCCAGCAGTTTAAGGTACTTGGGGAGAACGAAAATGAACACCGGGGAGCTGTTTTTT.

Note on this clonotype: Just one base apart from a much larger clone, this may be a read error. The rearrangement uses TRBV6-5 and TRBJ2-2; D gene ambiguous. The CDR3 has 14 amino acids. V gave up 1 base and J gave up 0 bases, with 3 bases separating them. Germline V gene lookup returns CDR1 MNHEY and CDR2 SVGAGI. The CDR3 region is CASSYYPNTGELFF. The CDR3 region has the DNA TGTGCCAGCAGTTACTATCCGAACACCGGGGAGCTGTTTTTT.

This clonotype was seen at least ten times. The genes are TRBV5-6 and TRBJ1-3; TRBD1 matches at 8 bases. The junction had 11 bases not matched to a gene; V was cut back by 5 bases and J by 1 base. The CDR3 runs to 17 residues. CDR1 SGHDT and CDR2 YYEEEE come from the germline V gene. The CDR3 sequence is CASRTSDREKSGNTIYF. DNA of the CDR3: TGTGCCAGCAGAACTTCGGACAGGGAGAAGTCTGGAAACACCATATATTTT. Based on the CDR3 plus reference TRBV5-6 and TRBJ1-3, the full variable domain is DAGVTQSPTHLIKTRGQQVTLRCSPKSGHDTVSWYQQALGQGPQFIFQYYEEEERQRGNFPDRFSGHQFPNYSSELNVNALLLGDSALYLCASRTSDREKSGNTIYFGEGSWLTVV.

The V call is TRBV7-3, the J call TRBJ2-6; no clear D. Germline CDR1 reads SGHTA; CDR2 reads FQGTGA. Trimming took off 5 bases at V and 1 base at J, with 9 bases between the two ends. The length of the CDR3 is 15 residues. CDR3 nucleotides: TGTGCCAGCAGCGATGTGTTGTCTGGGGCCAACGTCCTGACTTTC. Translation: CASSDVLSGANVLTF.

The rearrangement links TRBV9 to TRBJ2-3; D is ambiguous. The CDR3 is 13 residues long. Trimming took off 2 bases at V and 5 bases at J, with 9 bases between the two ends. The V gene's germline CDR1 is SGDLS and CDR2 YYNGEE. CDR3 loop: CASSVGSRDTQYF. The CDR3 DNA follows: TGTGCCAGCAGCGTCGGCTCGCGAGATACGCAGTATTTT.

The rearrangement joins TRBV29-1 to TRBJ2-5; 12 bases are a match to TRBD1. The CDR3 totals 14 residues. J was trimmed by 4 bases and V by 7 bases; bases with no gene match: 7. Germline values: CDR1 SQVTM, CDR2 ANQGSEA. The CDR3 loop is CSGIRDRGLETQYF. Here the CDR3 DNA reads TGCAGCGGCATCCGGGACAGGGGGCTAGAGACCCAGTACTTC.

This chain connects TRBV7-2 to TRBJ2-5; D unresolved. The DNA end favors TRBJ2-7, so the J call may be wrong. The CDR3 contains 15 residues. Looked up from germline, CDR1 is SGHTA and CDR2 is FQGNSA. CDR3 in DNA: TGTGCCAGCAGCTCGTTTCATGGGTCCGGGTACGAGCAGTACTTC. It translates to CASSSFHGSGYEQYF.

This clonotype appeared a few times. V and J are TRBV28 and TRBJ2-7; a possible D gene is TRBD2 (6 bases). Germline loops: CDR1 MDHEN, CDR2 SYDVKM. V lost 4 bases, J lost 3 bases, and 13 bases lay in between. The CDR3 has 14 residues. CDR3 residues: CASSWGVEDYEQYF. The CDR3 DNA follows: TGTGCCAGCAGTTGGGGGGTCGAAGACTACGAGCAGTACTTC.

The V call is TRBV4-3, the J call TRBJ2-1; 8 bases match TRBD2. The junction had 10 bases not matched to a gene; V was cut back by 4 bases and J by 5 bases. CDR3 length: 16 amino acids. Germline CDR1 and CDR2: LGHNA and YSLEER. DNA of the CDR3: TGCGCCAGCAGCCTTACAGCGGGGGCGCCAAACAATGAGCAGTTCTTC. As protein: CASSLTAGAPNNEQFF.

This clonotype was counted between two and nine times. This rearrangement joins TRBV2 to TRBJ2-4, with 10 bases that match TRBD2. V gave up 7 bases and J gave up 3 bases; unmatched junction bases: 3. The CDR3 consists of 14 residues. Germline V gene sequence: CDR1 SNHLY, CDR2 FYNNEI. CDR3 in amino acids: CASTEREGKNIQYF. Here the CDR3 DNA reads TGTGCCAGCACCGAGCGGGAGGGCAAAAACATTCAGTACTTC.

The chain uses TRBV27 and TRBJ1-2; D unresolved. V gave up 6 bases and J gave up 8 bases, with 16 bases separating them. The CDR3 has 13 amino acids. Germline CDR1 reads MNHEY; CDR2 reads SMNVEV (reference sequence). The DNA of the CDR3 is TGTGCCAGCAGGCCCACATCCCCGGAGGGCTACACCTTC. Its protein is CASRPTSPEGYTF.

The chain combines TRBV28 with TRBJ2-5; 10 nucleotides line up with TRBD1. The end of the DNA is better explained by TRBJ2-1, so the J call may be wrong. CDR3 length: 15 amino acids. From germline, CDR1 is MDHEN and CDR2 SYDVKM. CDR3 protein: CASSRQGAWGGEQFF. The CDR3 DNA sequence: TGTGCCAGCAGTAGACAGGGGGCGTGGGGTGGTGAGCAGTTCTTC.

CDR3 coding DNA: TGTGCCAGCAGTGTCCAGAGACAGATAGAAGCCGGGGAGCTGTTTTTT. The encoded protein is CASSVQRQIEAGELFF. The gene calls are TRBV6-1 and TRBJ2-2, with D perhaps TRBD1 (5 bases). CDR1 MNHNS and CDR2 SASEGT come from the germline V gene. Deletions cut 4 bases from V and 6 bases from J, with 18 bases between. This CDR3 has 16 amino acids.

This clonotype occurred a few times. This chain joins TRBV12-3 or TRBV12-4 and TRBJ2-5, with D unclear. TRBJ2-7 matches the DNA end more closely, so the J call is doubtful. This CDR3 comprises 13 residues. The CDR3 sequence is CASSLALRLEQYF. DNA for the CDR3: TGTGCCAGCAGTTTGGCGCTTCGTCTCGAGCAGTACTTC.

The chain links TRBV6-5 to TRBJ2-7, with 12 bases fitting TRBD2. In germline, CDR1 is MNHEY, CDR2 SVGAGI. The CDR3 covers 14 residues. With 4 bases clipped from V and 6 bases from J, the junction kept 4 bases outside the gene matches. The CDR3 DNA reads TGTGCCAGCAGTTCCCAACTAGCGGGGGGCGAGCAGTACTTC. Residues: CASSSQLAGGEQYF.

The chain carries TRBV5-1 and TRBJ2-3; D remains unclear. CDR3 length: 15 amino acids. The V end was cut by 4 bases, the J end by 5 bases, with 17 bases between. Germline V gene data show CDR1 as SGHRS and CDR2 as YFSETQ. CDR3 DNA: TGCGCCAGCAGCAGGACCGGGTCTTGGGGAGATACGCAGTATTTT. Translation: CASSRTGSWGDTQYF.

This clonotype was recorded a few times. V gene TRBV20-1 combines with J gene TRBJ2-7, with D perhaps matching TRBD2 (5 bases). Germline assignment: CDR1 DFQATT and CDR2 SNEGSKA (reference sequence). Trimming took off 6 bases at V and 4 bases at J, with 19 bases between the two ends. The CDR3 consists of 14 residues. The CDR3, as DNA: TGCAGTGCCTCCTCCTGGGAGAGCGTGTACGAGCAGTACTTC. Translation: CSASSWESVYEQYF.

This clonotype was detected only a few times. This chain uses TRBV15 with TRBJ2-5, with D possibly being TRBD2 (5 bases). The J call could be wrong; TRBJ2-7 is a better fit for the DNA end. The CDR3 extends over 14 amino acids. In germline, CDR1 is LNHNV, CDR2 YYDKDF (reference sequence). CDR3 nucleotide sequence: TGTGCCACCAGCAGAGAATTTGGAGGCTACGAGCAGTACTTC. Its translation is CATSREFGGYEQYF.

This chain links TRBV5-1 with TRBJ2-1; 8 bases line up with TRBD2. This CDR3 region has 17 residues. The junction had 11 bases not matched to a gene; V was cut back by 6 bases and J by 0 bases. Per the germline V gene, CDR1 is SGHRS and CDR2 is YFSETQ. The CDR3 here is CASNSPTGGVSYNEQFF. The DNA of the CDR3 is TGCGCCAGCAATTCTCCGACGGGGGGGGTCTCCTACAATGAGCAGTTCTTC.

The gene calls are TRBV29-1 and TRBJ1-1; D is perhaps TRBD1 (6 bases). The V end lost 2 bases, the J end lost 5 bases, and 18 bases lay between the germline ends. This CDR3 spans 15 amino acids. Germline loops: CDR1 SQVTM, CDR2 ANQGSEA. The CDR3 spells CSVESGGLEGTEAFF. In nucleotides, the CDR3 is TGCAGCGTTGAATCTGGGGGCCTGGAGGGTACTGAAGCTTTCTTT.

The chain recombines TRBV11-2 with TRBJ1-4, with D possibly TRBD1 on 5 matching bases. Germline lookup yields CDR1 SGHAT and CDR2 FQNNGV. V was clipped by 4 bases and J by 3 bases, with 9 bases between them. The CDR3 runs to 14 residues. The CDR3 spells CASSWDGPNEKLFF. CDR3 DNA: TGTGCCAGCAGCTGGGACGGACCTAATGAAAAACTGTTTTTT. The complete variable domain, with remaining parts taken from reference TRBV11-2 and TRBJ1-4, reads EAGVAQSPRYKIIEKRQSVAFWCNPISGHATLYWYQQILGQGPKLLIQFQNNGVVDDSQLPKDRFSAERLKGVDSTLKIQPAKLEDSAVYLCASSWDGPNEKLFFGSGTQLSVL.

This clonotype was recorded a few times. This CDR3 reads CASIRNGGTEAFF. As DNA, the CDR3 is TGTGCCAGCATCAGAAACGGGGGAACTGAAGCTTTCTTT. The chain couples TRBV3-1 to TRBJ1-1, with D perhaps TRBD1 (5 bases). CDR1 is LGHDT, CDR2 YNNKEL, per germline (reference sequence). V was pared by 7 bases and J by 5 bases, with 14 bases between. The CDR3 extends over 13 amino acids. Full variable domain (rest looked up from reference TRBV3-1 and TRBJ1-1): DTAVSQTPKYLVTQMGNDKSIKCEQNLGHDTMYWYKQDSKKFLKIMFSYNNKELIINETVPNRFSPKSPDKAHLNLHINSLELGDSAVYFCASIRNGGTEAFFGQGTRLTVV.

The chain employs TRBV6-6 and TRBJ2-5; D possibly corresponds to TRBD2 (6 bases). V was pared by 10 bases and J by 2 bases, with 17 bases between. Germline CDR1 is MNHNY and CDR2 is SVGAGI (reference sequence). There are 14 residues in the CDR3. CDR3 nucleotides: TGTGCCACAACCGACGGGGGTGGGCAAGAGACCCAGTACTTC. Its protein is CATTDGGGQETQYF.

This clonotype came up a few times. The V call is TRBV7-6, the J call TRBJ2-7; D is uncertain. Trimming took 2 bases from V and 6 from J, leaving 8 bases between them. Germline CDR1 reads SGHVS; CDR2 reads FNYEAQ. The CDR3 consists of 12 residues. The CDR3 is CASSLLIGEQYF. In DNA form, the CDR3 reads TGTGCCAGCAGCTTACTGATAGGCGAGCAGTACTTC.

A few counts support this clonotype. The CDR3 DNA reads TGTGCTAGTGGTTTGATGGGGGGCCTTGGTATGGAGCAGTTCTTC. This encodes CASGLMGGLGMEQFF. This chain uses TRBV12-5 with TRBJ2-1, with D perhaps matching TRBD1 or TRBD2 (6 bases each). Trimming took 2 bases from V and 10 from J, leaving 18 bases between them. CDR3 length: 15 residues. Germline V gives CDR1 LGHNT, CDR2 FRNRAP. Full variable domain (missing parts from reference TRBV12-5 and TRBJ2-1): DARVTQTPRHKVTEMGQEVTMRCQPILGHNTVFWYRQTMMQGLELLAYFRNRAPLDDSGMPKDRFSAEMPDATLATLKIQPSEPRDSAVYFCASGLMGGLGMEQFFGPGTRLTVL.

The chain has TRBV9 and TRBJ1-1; 8 nucleotides align to TRBD1. Germline CDR1 reads SGDLS; CDR2 reads YYNGEE. CDR3 length: 15 amino acids. The junction had 4 bases not matched to a gene; V was cut back by 2 bases and J by 1 base. The chain's CDR3 is CASSVTGAPNTEAFF. CDR3 DNA: TGTGCCAGCAGCGTGACAGGGGCCCCGAACACTGAAGCTTTCTTT.

This clonotype has more than one count but fewer than ten. The chain uses TRBV20-1 and TRBJ2-3, with 7 bases fitting TRBD2. CDR1 and CDR2 (germline): DFQATT, SNEGSKA (reference sequence). Germline trimming cut 5 bases from V and 2 bases from J; bases unmatched to any gene: 10. The CDR3 has 15 amino acids. Here the CDR3 reads CSAPPSGPYTDTQYF. The CDR3 bases are TGCAGTGCTCCACCTAGCGGACCATACACAGATACGCAGTATTTT.

There are a few counts of this clonotype. The chain joins TRBV12-3 or TRBV12-4 to TRBJ2-3; D unclear. The CDR3 spans 15 residues. With 3 bases removed from V and 5 bases from J, the gap between germline ends came to 15 bases. In nucleotides, the CDR3 is TGTGCCAGCAGTTTGCAGCCTAGTAGTGTAGATACGCAGTATTTT. This sequence encodes CASSLQPSSVDTQYF.

The genes are TRBV7-8 and TRBJ2-7, with 7 bases aligning to TRBD1. CDR3 length equals 15 residues. The trim removed 5 bases at V and 0 bases at J, leaving 7 bases unmatched. Germline loops: CDR1 SGHVS, CDR2 FQNEAQ. The DNA for the CDR3 is TGTGCCAGCAGCCGATCCGGGACAGCCTCCTACGAGCAGTACTTC. Translating gives CASSRSGTASYEQYF.

This clonotype was picked up many times. The rearrangement uses TRBV5-1 and TRBJ2-5; TRBD2 agrees at 7 bases. The DNA end lines up better with TRBJ2-7; the J call may be wrong. The germline V gene encodes CDR1 SGHRS and CDR2 YFSETQ. CDR3 length: 15 amino acids. CDR3 sequence: CASSLGGGGGYEQYF. The CDR3 nucleotides are TGCGCCAGCAGCTTGGGTGGCGGGGGAGGCTACGAGCAGTACTTC.